The 9 T cell receptor beta chains given below trace back to one sample, sequenced in a study of technical replicates of blood from a few donors. TCRdb's copy holds only in-frame clones and misses some; the assay was immunoSEQ multiplex PCR. The sample lists about 79,000 clones, 90% to 95% seen once, with about 0.26% in the top ten. Sequencing was carried out using T cells isolated from PBMCs. The receptors shown here come from a human donor in good health.

The chain links TRBV6-6 to TRBJ2-5; D unclear. The CDR3 is 14 amino acids. Germline lookup yields CDR1 MNHNY and CDR2 SVGAGI (reference sequence). V was trimmed by 6 bases and J by 1 base, leaving 12 bases between them. CDR3 bases: TGTGCCAGCAGCTACACCACATCCCAAGAGACCCAGTACTTC. Its protein is CASSYTTSQETQYF.

The chain joins TRBV27 to TRBJ1-2; no definite D call. Between the trimmed V and J ends, which lost 6 bases and 4 bases, there was a span of 18 bases. Germline loops: CDR1 MNHEY, CDR2 SMNVEV (reference sequence). The CDR3 sequence is 15 residues long. Here the CDR3 reads CASSQLAEQLYGYTF. CDR3 sequence (DNA): TGTGCCAGCAGCCAACTTGCCGAACAGCTCTATGGCTACACCTTC.

The gene calls are TRBV7-8 and TRBJ1-5; 11 bases line up with TRBD1. Trimming at V came to 5 bases and at J to 6 bases, leaving 6 bases not matched to a gene. Looked up from germline, CDR1 is SGHVS and CDR2 is FQNEAQ. CDR3 length: 15 amino acids. CDR3 loop: CASSPGQGAGQPQHF. The CDR3 DNA sequence: TGTGCCAGCAGCCCCGGACAGGGGGCGGGTCAGCCCCAGCATTTT.

This clone was recorded only once. The chain has TRBV7-2 and TRBJ2-2; TRBD2 agrees at 14 bases. CDR3 length equals 17 residues. CDR1 is SGHTA, CDR2 FQGNSA, per germline. Trimming took 4 bases from V and 7 from J; bases not matched to a gene: 8. The CDR3 spells CASSSTSGRAVGGELFF. CDR3 sequence (DNA): TGTGCCAGCAGCTCGACTAGCGGGAGGGCCGTTGGCGGGGAGCTGTTTTTT. Combining the CDR3 with reference TRBV7-2 and TRBJ2-2 gives the whole variable domain GAGVSQSPSNKVTEKGKDVELRCDPISGHTALYWYRQSLGQGLEFLIYFQGNSAPDKSGLPSDRFSAERTGGSVSTLTIQRTQQEDSAVYLCASSSTSGRAVGGELFFGEGSRLTVL.

V gene TRBV19 combines with J gene TRBJ1-5, with TRBD1 matching 9 bases. With 5 bases clipped from V and 5 bases from J, the junction kept 4 bases outside the gene matches. CDR1 LNHDA and CDR2 SQIVND come from the germline V gene (reference sequence). The CDR3 extends over 14 amino acids. DNA for the CDR3: TGTGCCAGTAGTGCGGGACAGGGACATCAGCCCCAGCATTTT. Translation: CASSAGQGHQPQHF.

V is TRBV9 and J is TRBJ2-1; D is undetermined. From germline, CDR1 is SGDLS and CDR2 YYNGEE. The CDR3 consists of 14 residues. V was clipped by 0 bases and J by 10 bases, with 14 bases between them. CDR3 residues: CASSVDYGLREQFF. The CDR3 bases are TGTGCCAGCAGCGTAGATTATGGGTTGCGGGAGCAGTTCTTC. Variable domain in full (rest from reference TRBV9 and TRBJ2-1): DSGVTQTPKHLITATGQRVTLRCSPRSGDLSVYWYQQSLDQGLQFLIQYYNGEERAKGNILERFSAQQFPDLHSELNLSSLELGDSALYFCASSVDYGLREQFFGPGTRLTVL.

This clone was seen a single time. This chain links TRBV27 with TRBJ1-1, with unresolved D. Germline CDR1 MNHEY, CDR2 SMNVEV (reference sequence). V was cut by 5 bases and J by 0 bases, with 7 bases left in between. The CDR3 runs 13 residues. The CDR3 spells CASSVAMNTEAFF. The CDR3 bases are TGTGCCAGCAGTGTCGCGATGAACACTGAAGCTTTCTTT.

This sequence joins TRBV29-1 and TRBJ2-7; D might be TRBD2 (5 bases). Germline V gene lookup returns CDR1 SQVTM and CDR2 ANQGSEA. The CDR3 extends over 15 amino acids. Trimming shortened V by 4 bases and J by 3 bases, and 19 bases separated the two germline ends. The CDR3 DNA follows: TGCAGCGTTGGATTCCGGACTCTCGGGGTCTACGAGCAGTACTTC. Protein: CSVGFRTLGVYEQYF.

The chain employs TRBV2 and TRBJ2-5; 8 positions agree with TRBD1. Germline CDR1 SNHLY, CDR2 FYNNEI. The CDR3 spans 14 residues. V gave up 5 bases and J gave up 2 bases; unmatched junction bases: 4. The CDR3, as DNA: TGTGCCAGCAGTCGGACAGGGCCACAAGAGACCCAGTACTTC. Encoded protein: CASSRTGPQETQYF.